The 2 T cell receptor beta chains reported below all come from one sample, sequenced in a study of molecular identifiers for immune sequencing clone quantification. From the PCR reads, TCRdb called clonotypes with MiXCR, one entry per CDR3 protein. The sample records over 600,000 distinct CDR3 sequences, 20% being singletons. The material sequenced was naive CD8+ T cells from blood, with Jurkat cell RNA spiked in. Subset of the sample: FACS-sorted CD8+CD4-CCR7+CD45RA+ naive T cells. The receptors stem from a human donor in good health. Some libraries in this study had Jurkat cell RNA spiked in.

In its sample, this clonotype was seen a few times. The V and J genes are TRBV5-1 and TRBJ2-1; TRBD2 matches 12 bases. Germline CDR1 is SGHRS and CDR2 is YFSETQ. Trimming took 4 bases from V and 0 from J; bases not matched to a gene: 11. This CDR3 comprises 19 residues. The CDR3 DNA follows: TGCGCCAGCAGCCCGGGACTAGCGGGTCTTCCCAGCTCCTACAATGAGCAGTTCTTC. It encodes CASSPGLAGLPSSYNEQFF.

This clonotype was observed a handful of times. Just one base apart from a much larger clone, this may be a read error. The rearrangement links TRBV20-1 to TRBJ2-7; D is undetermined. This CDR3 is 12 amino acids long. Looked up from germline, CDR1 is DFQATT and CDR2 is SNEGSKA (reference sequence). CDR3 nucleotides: TGCAGTGCCACAGCCCTTGGTTACGAGCGGTACTTC. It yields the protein CSATALGYERYF.